This note documents a single T cell receptor (beta chain) sequence. The antigen is undetermined. These data originate in a study of cytomegalovirus exposure and HLA in healthy donors. General observations from the study: In vitro data verified a few CMV-associated chains as specific for CMV antigens. The availability of immune exposure information extended only to CMV serostatus. One later analysis reportedly identified an Asian-associated ancestry cluster that showed fewer N-insertions than the roughly 600-donor mean.

13 Jbeta primers and 60 Vbeta primers were used for the PCR. Produced via immunoSEQ multiplex PCR; TCRdb's table is partial and in-frame only. The sample lists some 120,000 clones, about three quarters occurring once. The sample comprised PBMCs. The receptor was derived from a woman aged 60-70 years in good health and CMV-seropositive.

CDR3 loop: CASSLTTYTEAFF. The CDR3 DNA follows: TGTGCCAGCAGCTTGACAACCTACACTGAAGCTTTCTTT. The chain recombines TRBV7-2 with TRBJ1-1, with D uncertain. Germline V gene lookup returns CDR1 SGHTA and CDR2 FQGNSA. This CDR3 region has 13 residues. V was cut by 3 bases and J by 3 bases, with 8 bases left in between. The variable domain in full, completed from reference TRBV7-2 and TRBJ1-1, reads GAGVSQSPSNKVTEKGKDVELRCDPISGHTALYWYRQSLGQGLEFLIYFQGNSAPDKSGLPSDRFSAERTGGSVSTLTIQRTQQEDSAVYLCASSLTTYTEAFFGQGTRLTVV.